The entry below gives a single TCR beta chain sequence along with its context. Trimming left V 2 bases short and J 10 bases short, with 15 bases between. Germline assignment: CDR1 LNHDA and CDR2 SQIVND (reference sequence). The CDR3 consists of 14 residues. The entry originates in a study of T cell clonotyping in hematopoietic cell transplantation. Assay: immunoSEQ multiplex PCR; the TCRdb copy retains only in-frame clones and omits some. There are some 10,000 clones in the sample; about 97% occur only once, and 2% to 3% lies in the top ten. The sequence derives from a male patient between 60 and 69 years old who had an allogeneic stem cell transplant from a related donor, so the T cells may come from the graft donor. Some clones in this sample may be carry-over from other donors' samples. The chain carries TRBV19 and TRBJ2-1, with D tentatively TRBD1 (6 bases). Specimen: peripheral blood mononuclear cells, collected 100 days after allogeneic stem cell transplant. The CDR3 nucleotides read TGTGCCAGTAGTATAACACAGGGTTCATGGGAGCAGTTCTTC. This translates into CASSITQGSWEQFF.